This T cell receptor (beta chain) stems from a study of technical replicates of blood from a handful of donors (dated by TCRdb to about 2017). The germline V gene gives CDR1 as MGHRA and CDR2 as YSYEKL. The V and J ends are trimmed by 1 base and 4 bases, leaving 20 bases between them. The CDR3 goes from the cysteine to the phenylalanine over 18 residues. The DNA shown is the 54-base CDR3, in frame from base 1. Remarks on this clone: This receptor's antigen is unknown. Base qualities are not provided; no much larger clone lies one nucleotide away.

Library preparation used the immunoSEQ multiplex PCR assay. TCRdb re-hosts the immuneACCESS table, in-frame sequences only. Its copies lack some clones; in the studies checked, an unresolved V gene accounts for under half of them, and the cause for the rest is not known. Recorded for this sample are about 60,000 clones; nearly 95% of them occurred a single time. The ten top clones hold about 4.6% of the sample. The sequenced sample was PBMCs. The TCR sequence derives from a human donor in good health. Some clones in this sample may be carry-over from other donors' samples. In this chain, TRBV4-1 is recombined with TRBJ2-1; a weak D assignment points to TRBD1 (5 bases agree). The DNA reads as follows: TGCGCCAGCAGCCAAGCGTCGACGACCCGGACACTTTACAATGAGCAGTTCTTC. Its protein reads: CASSQASTTRTLYNEQFF.